This TCR beta chain is from a study of glioma-infiltrating T cells after dendritic cell vaccination. In its sample, this clone was seen once. V was shortened by 9 bases and J by 1 base, with 15 bases between the two germline ends. This CDR3 is 14 amino acids long. CDR1 and CDR2 (germline): LNHNV, YYDKDF (reference sequence). The immunoSEQ assay amplified TCRB CDR3 from up to roughly 2 ug DNA. Using immunoSEQ multiplex PCR, the repertoire was profiled, and TCRdb retains in-frame clones only, with some absent. The sample contains about 73,000 clones, roughly 87% of which appear only once. The sequence was collected from a human donor with glioblastoma. The material sequenced was blood, taken before dendritic cell vaccination. The rearrangement links TRBV15 to TRBJ1-1; D may be TRBD1 (5 bases). CDR3 region: CATGSAGKNTEAFF. The CDR3 DNA sequence: TGTGCCACGGGTTCGGCAGGGAAGAACACTGAAGCTTTCTTT.